The clone carrying this T cell receptor (beta chain) came up a few times. Germline V CDR1 and CDR2: MNHNY, SVGAGI (reference sequence). J lost 3 bases, V lost 2 bases, and 5 bases had no gene match. The CDR3 has 16 amino acids. In the authors' workflow: Reference gene primers were amplified, and this amplification served to estimate nucleated cell counts. TCRdb's table, derived via immunoSEQ multiplex PCR, lists solely in-frame clones and lacks some. Clonal size and the V and J genes are those of that table, whereas D and trimming came from the DNA. The sample includes around 270,000 clones, 70% to 85% of them seen just once. These data originate in a study of blood T cell repertoires in COVID-19. Study overall: The United States, Italy and Spain supplied acute and convalescent COVID-19 samples. T cells, B-cell-depleted T cells, or PBMCs provided the cDNA or gDNA that served as material.

The sample consisted of peripheral blood. This TCR was recovered from a human donor with COVID-19, enrolled during active disease. The donor label of this sample is uncertain. The genes are TRBV6-6 and TRBJ1-5; 9 bases agree with TRBD1. DNA of the CDR3: TGTGCCAGCAGTTACGTTGGGACAGGGTTCAATCAGCCCCAGCATTTT. Amino acid sequence: CASSYVGTGFNQPQHF.